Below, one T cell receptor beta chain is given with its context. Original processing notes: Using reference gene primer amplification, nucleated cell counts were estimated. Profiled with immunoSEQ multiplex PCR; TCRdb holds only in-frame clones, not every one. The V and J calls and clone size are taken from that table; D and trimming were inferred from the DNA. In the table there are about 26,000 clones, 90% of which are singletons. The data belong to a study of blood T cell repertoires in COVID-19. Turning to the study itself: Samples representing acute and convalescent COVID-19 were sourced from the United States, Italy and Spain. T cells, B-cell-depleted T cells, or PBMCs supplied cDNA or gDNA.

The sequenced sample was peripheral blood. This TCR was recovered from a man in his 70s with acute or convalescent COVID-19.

For the CDR3, the DNA is TGTGCCAGCACCTCTCTGGAGGGCGGGGGCTACACCTTC. It codes for CASTSLEGGGYTF. The rearrangement uses TRBV19 and TRBJ1-2, with D unclear. Trimming took 9 bases from V and 8 from J, leaving 19 bases between them. The CDR3 has 13 residues. Germline V gene data show CDR1 as LNHDA and CDR2 as SQIVND (reference sequence).